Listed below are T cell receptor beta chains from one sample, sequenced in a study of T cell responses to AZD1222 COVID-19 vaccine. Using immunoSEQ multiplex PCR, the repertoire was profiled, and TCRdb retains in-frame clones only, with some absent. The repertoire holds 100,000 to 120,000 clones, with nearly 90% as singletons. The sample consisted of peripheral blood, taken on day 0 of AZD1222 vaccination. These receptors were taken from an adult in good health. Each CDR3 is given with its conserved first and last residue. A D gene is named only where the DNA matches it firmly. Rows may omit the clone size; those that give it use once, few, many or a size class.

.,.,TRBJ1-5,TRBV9,CASSVDSFNQPQHF,TGTGCCAGCAGCGTGGACAGCTTCAATCAGCCCCAGCATTTT
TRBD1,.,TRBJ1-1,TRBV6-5,CASSYSRGIGTEAFF,TGTGCCAGCAGTTACTCCAGGGGGATAGGCACTGAAGCTTTCTTT
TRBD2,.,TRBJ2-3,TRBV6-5,CASRLGLAADTQYF,TGTGCCAGCAGACTGGGACTAGCGGCAGATACGCAGTATTTT
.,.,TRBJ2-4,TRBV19,CASSIPVGGSDIQYF,TGTGCCAGTAGTATTCCCGTAGGGGGGAGTGACATTCAGTACTTC
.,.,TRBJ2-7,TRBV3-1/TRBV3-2,CASSQSPPGLGYEQYF,TGTGCCAGCAGCCAAAGCCCTCCGGGACTGGGTTACGAGCAGTACTTC
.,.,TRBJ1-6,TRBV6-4,CASSRDGFNSPLHF,TGTGCCAGCAGTAGGGACGGATTTAATTCACCCCTCCACTTT
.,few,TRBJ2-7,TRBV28,CASRDSQGHHEQYF,TGTGCCAGCAGGGATTCGCAGGGACACCACGAGCAGTACTTC
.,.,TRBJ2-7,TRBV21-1,CASSKGLGVAGIGGKQYF,TGTGCCAGCAGCAAAGGGCTCGGGGTAGCAGGGATTGGTGGGAAGCAGTACTTC
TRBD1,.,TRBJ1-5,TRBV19,CASSGTGGRQPQHF,TGTGCCAGTTCGGGGACAGGGGGCAGGCAGCCCCAGCATTTT
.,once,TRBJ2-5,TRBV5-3,CARKTWEQETQYF,TGTGCCAGAAAGACATGGGAACAAGAGACCCAGTACTTC
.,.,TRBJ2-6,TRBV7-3,CASSLQAVTGANVLTF,TGTGCCAGCAGCCTACAGGCTGTTACTGGGGCCAACGTCCTGACTTTC
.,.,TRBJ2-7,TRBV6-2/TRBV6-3,CASSYLSRSYEQYF,TGTGCCAGCAGTTACTTAAGCCGCTCCTACGAGCAGTACTTC
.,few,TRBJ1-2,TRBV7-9,CATEEAAGYTF,TGTGCCACCGAGGAAGCAGCAGGCTACACCTTC
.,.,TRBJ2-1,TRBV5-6,CASSLYGYNEQFF,TGTGCCAGCAGCTTGTACGGATACAATGAGCAGTTCTTC
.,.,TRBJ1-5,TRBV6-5,CATKGPSSNQPQHF,TGTGCCACCAAGGGGCCCTCATCTAATCAGCCCCAGCATTTT
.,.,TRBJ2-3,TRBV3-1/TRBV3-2,CASSQVGAARADTQYF,TGTGCCAGCAGCCAGGTGGGGGCCGCTCGGGCAGATACGCAGTATTTT
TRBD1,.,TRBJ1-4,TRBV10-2,CASSRGQGGDEKLFF,TGCGCCAGCAGCCGCGGACAGGGCGGGGATGAAAAACTGTTTTTT
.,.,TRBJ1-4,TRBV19,CASSGERYKTSTNEKLFF,TGTGCCAGTAGTGGGGAGCGTTACAAAACTTCAACTAATGAAAAACTGTTTTTT
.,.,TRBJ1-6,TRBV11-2,CASSYGSQGGSPLHF,TGTGCCAGCAGCTACGGGAGTCAGGGAGGTTCACCCCTCCACTTT
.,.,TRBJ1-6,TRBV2,CASSEDGQENSPLHF,TGTGCCAGCAGTGAGGACGGCCAGGAGAATTCACCCCTCCACTTT
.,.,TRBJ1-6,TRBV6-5,CASSYDGGDSPLHF,TGTGCCAGCAGTTACGACGGGGGGGATTCACCCCTCCACTTT
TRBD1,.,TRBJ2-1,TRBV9,CASSVAPGTGVNNEQFF,TGTGCCAGCAGCGTAGCCCCGGGGACAGGGGTAAACAATGAGCAGTTCTTC
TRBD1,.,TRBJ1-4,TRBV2,CASNDWDRGEEKLFF,TGTGCCAGCAACGATTGGGACAGGGGGGAAGAAAAACTGTTTTTT
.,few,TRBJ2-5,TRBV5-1,CASSLVQETQYF,TGCGCCAGCAGTCTCGTCCAAGAGACCCAGTACTTC
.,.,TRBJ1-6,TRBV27,CASSLSAGSNSPLHF,TGTGCCAGCAGTTTATCGGCAGGGTCAAATTCACCCCTCCACTTT
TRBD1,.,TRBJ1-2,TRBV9,CASSVGPGGHGYTF,TGTGCCAGCAGCGTAGGGCCAGGGGGTCATGGCTACACCTTC
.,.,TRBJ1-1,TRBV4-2,CASSQEPGGWTEAFF,TGTGCCAGCAGCCAAGAGCCCGGGGGATGGACTGAAGCTTTCTTT
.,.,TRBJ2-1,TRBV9,CASNPGGKRNEQFF,TGTGCCAGCAATCCGGGCGGGAAGAGGAATGAGCAGTTCTTC
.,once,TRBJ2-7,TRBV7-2,CASSLGGSPGEQYF,TGTGCCAGCAGCTTAGGAGGCAGTCCTGGCGAGCAGTACTTC
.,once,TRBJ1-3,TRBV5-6,CASSPTPRAGNTIYF,TGTGCCAGCAGCCCAACACCGAGAGCTGGAAACACCATATATTTT
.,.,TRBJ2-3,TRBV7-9,CASSENIGERSRTDTQYF,TGTGCCAGCAGCGAGAATATTGGGGAAAGGAGTCGCACAGATACGCAGTATTTT
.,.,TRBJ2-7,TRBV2,CASSVGPYEQYF,TGTGCCAGCAGTGTTGGGCCCTACGAGCAGTACTTC
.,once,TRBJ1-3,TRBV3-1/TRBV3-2,CASSQDGGGDPLGNTIYF,TGTGCCAGCAGCCAAGATGGGGGAGGGGACCCACTTGGAAACACCATATATTTT
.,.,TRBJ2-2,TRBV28,CASSLSGELFF,TGTGCCAGCAGTTTATCCGGGGAGCTGTTTTTT
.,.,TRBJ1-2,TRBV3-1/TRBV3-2,CASSQGRFRAGYTF,TGTGCCAGCAGCCAAGGACGGTTCAGGGCCGGCTACACCTTC
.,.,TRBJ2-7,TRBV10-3,CAISDRDLEQYF,TGTGCCATCAGTGACCGAGACCTAGAGCAGTACTTC
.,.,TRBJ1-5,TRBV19,CASRVVGGYSNQPQHF,TGTGCCAGTAGAGTTGTGGGGGGTTATAGCAATCAGCCCCAGCATTTT
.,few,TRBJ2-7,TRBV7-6,CASSLQFKGEQYF,TGTGCCAGCAGCTTACAGTTCAAAGGCGAGCAGTACTTC
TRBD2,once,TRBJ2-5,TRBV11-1,CASSLGLAGGQETQYF,TGTGCCAGCAGCTTAGGACTAGCGGGGGGGCAGGAGACCCAGTACTTC
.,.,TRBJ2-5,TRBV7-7,CASSLSGTQETQYF,TGTGCTAGCAGCCTTTCCGGGACTCAAGAGACCCAGTACTTC
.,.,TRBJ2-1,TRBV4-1,CASSQEGFGAPYNEQFF,TGCGCCAGCAGCCAAGAAGGTTTCGGGGCCCCTTACAATGAGCAGTTCTTC
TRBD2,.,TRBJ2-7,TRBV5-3,CARSLESRSGMGEQYF,TGTGCCAGAAGCTTGGAATCCCGTAGCGGGATGGGCGAGCAGTACTTC
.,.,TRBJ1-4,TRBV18,CASSPPTGTATNEKLFF,TGTGCCAGCTCACCACCTACAGGGACTGCAACTAATGAAAAACTGTTTTTT
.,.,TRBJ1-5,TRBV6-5,CASRGGLVGQPQHF,TGTGCCAGCAGGGGGGGGCTGGTAGGTCAGCCCCAGCATTTT